This TCR beta chain is from a study of T cells in narcolepsy. Whole-study context: Healthy controls were enrolled alongside patients with narcolepsy type 1 or type 2. General study points: In some patient and control memory CD4+ samples, autoreactive clones were absent. Healthy controls reportedly lacked the autoreactive clonotypes serially found in patients' blood. HCRT-specific and TRIB2-specific autoreactive clonotypes appeared among same-patient CSF and blood CD4+ clonotypes.

Comment on this clone: Its antigen remains unknown.

Germline lookup yields CDR1 GTSNPN and CDR2 SVGIG (reference sequence). This CDR3 is 14 amino acids long. Between the trimmed V and J ends, which lost 0 bases and 5 bases, there was a span of 13 bases. Using immunoSEQ multiplex PCR, the repertoire was profiled, and TCRdb retains in-frame clones only, with some absent. The sample yields roughly 30,000 clones, approximately 77% seen once. The sample was memory (CD45RA-) CD4+ T cells from blood. The sequence was obtained from a human donor in good health. V is TRBV30 and J is TRBJ1-1; D uncertain. For the CDR3, the DNA is TGTGCCTGGAGTGTGCTCAAACAGAGGACTGAAGCTTTCTTT. Translation gives CAWSVLKQRTEAFF.